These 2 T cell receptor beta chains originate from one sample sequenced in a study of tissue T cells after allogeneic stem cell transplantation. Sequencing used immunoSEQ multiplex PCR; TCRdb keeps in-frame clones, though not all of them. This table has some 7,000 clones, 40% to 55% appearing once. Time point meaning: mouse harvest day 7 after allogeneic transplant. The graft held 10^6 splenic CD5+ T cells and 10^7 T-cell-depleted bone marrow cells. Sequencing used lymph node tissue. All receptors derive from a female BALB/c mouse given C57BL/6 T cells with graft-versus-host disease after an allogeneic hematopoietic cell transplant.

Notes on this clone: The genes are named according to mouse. This CDR3 is CASTVRTASDTEVFF. Incomplete CDR3 DNA: TGTGCCAGCACTGTCAGGACAGCCTCAGACACAGAAGTCTTC. J is TRBJ1-1 and V is TRBV26; possibly TRBD1 for D (6 bases). Read coverage stops 1 residue before the CDR3 terminus; the germline J gene supplies the remainder. CDR3 size: 15 residues. Germline V gene lookup returns CDR1 KGHPV and CDR2 FQNQEV (reference sequence). V was clipped by 7 bases and J by 3 bases, with 18 bases between them.

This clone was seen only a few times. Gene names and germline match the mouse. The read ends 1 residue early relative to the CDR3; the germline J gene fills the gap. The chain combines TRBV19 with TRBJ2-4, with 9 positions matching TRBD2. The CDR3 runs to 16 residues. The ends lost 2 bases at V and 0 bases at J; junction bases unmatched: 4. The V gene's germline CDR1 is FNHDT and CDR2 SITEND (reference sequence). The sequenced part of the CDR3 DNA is TGTGCCAGCAGTATTGGGGGGGCGGCTAGTCAAAACACCTTGTAC. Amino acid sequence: CASSIGGAASQNTLY. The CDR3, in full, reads CASSIGGAASQNTLYF.